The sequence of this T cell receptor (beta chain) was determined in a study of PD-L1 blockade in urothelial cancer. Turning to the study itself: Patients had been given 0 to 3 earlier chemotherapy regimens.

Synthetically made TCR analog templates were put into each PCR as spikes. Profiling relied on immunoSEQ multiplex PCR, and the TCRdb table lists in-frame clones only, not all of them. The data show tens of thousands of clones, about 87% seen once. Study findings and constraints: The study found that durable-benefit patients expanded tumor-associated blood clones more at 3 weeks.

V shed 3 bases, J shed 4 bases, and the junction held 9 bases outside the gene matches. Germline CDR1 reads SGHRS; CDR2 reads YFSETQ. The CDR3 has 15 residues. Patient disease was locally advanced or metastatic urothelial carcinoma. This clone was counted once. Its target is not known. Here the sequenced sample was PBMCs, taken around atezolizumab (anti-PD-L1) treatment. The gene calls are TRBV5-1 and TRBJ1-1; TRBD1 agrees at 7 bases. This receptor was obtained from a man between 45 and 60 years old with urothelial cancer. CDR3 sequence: CASSWTGTAGTEAFF. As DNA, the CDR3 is TGCGCCAGCAGCTGGACCGGGACAGCTGGCACTGAAGCTTTCTTT. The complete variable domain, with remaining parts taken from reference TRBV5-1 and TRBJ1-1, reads KAGVTQTPRYLIKTRGQQVTLSCSPISGHRSVSWYQQTPGQGLQFLFEYFSETQRNKGNFPGRFSGRQFSNSRSEMNVSTLELGDSALYLCASSWTGTAGTEAFFGQGTRLTVV.